The rows below give T cell receptor beta chains drawn from one sample of a study of T cells after yellow fever vaccination. TCRdb reprocessed the 5' RACE reads with MiXCR, giving one entry per CDR3 protein. This sample has about 400,000 distinct CDR3 sequences; 9.5% to 13% occur once, and the top ten carry roughly a sixth. The source material was PBMCs, sampled on the day of the first yellow fever vaccination. These TCRs come from a man younger than 35 who received the YFV17D yellow fever vaccine. Each CDR3 is given with its conserved first and last residue. The order of the fields is CDR3 protein, CDR3 DNA, D gene, clone size, V gene, J gene. D genes are given only for firm matches. Rows may omit the clone size; those that give it use once, few, many or a size class.

CDR3: CASTLGKGGNSPLHF
DNA: TGTGCCAGCACCCTCGGGAAGGGAGGGAATTCACCCCTCCACTTT
D: NA
size: few
V: TRBV7-9
J: TRBJ1-6

CDR3: CASSLAGAQETQYF
DNA: TGTGCCAGCAGCTTGGCGGGGGCACAAGAGACCCAGTACTTC
D: NA
size: many
V: TRBV7-2
J: TRBJ2-5

CDR3: CASSRNTLSGGATQYF
DNA: TGTGCCAGCAGCCGAAACACCCTTAGCGGGGGGGCGACCCAGTACTTC
D: TRBD2
size: NA
V: TRBV7-9
J: TRBJ2-5

CDR3: CASSQGRQKIGNTIYF
DNA: TGCGCCAGCAGCCAAGGTCGACAGAAAATTGGAAACACCATATATTTT
D: NA
size: few
V: TRBV4-3
J: TRBJ1-3

CDR3: CASSLDWGSEKLFF
DNA: TGTGCCAGCAGCTTAGATTGGGGAAGTGAAAAACTGTTTTTT
D: NA
size: NA
V: TRBV7-8
J: TRBJ1-4

CDR3: CASSRFEDRVTNYGYTF
DNA: TGCGCCAGCAGCCGCTTTGAGGACAGGGTAACTAACTATGGCTACACCTTC
D: TRBD1
size: many
V: TRBV4-3
J: TRBJ1-2

CDR3: CATEDRDRGINEQFF
DNA: TGTGCCACCGAGGACCGGGACAGGGGGATCAATGAGCAGTTCTTC
D: TRBD1
size: few
V: TRBV24-1
J: TRBJ2-1

CDR3: CASSSGSRDRREAFF
DNA: TGCGCCAGCAGCTCTGGATCCAGAGACCGTAGAGAAGCTTTCTTT
D: NA
size: few
V: TRBV5-1
J: TRBJ1-1

CDR3: CASSSQLGSNEQFF
DNA: TGTGCCAGCTCATCCCAACTTGGGAGTAATGAGCAGTTCTTC
D: NA
size: NA
V: TRBV18
J: TRBJ2-1

CDR3: CASSPRTGTATNEKLFF
DNA: TGTGCCAGCTCACCCCGGACAGGCACCGCAACTAATGAAAAACTGTTTTTT
D: TRBD1
size: NA
V: TRBV18
J: TRBJ1-4

CDR3: CASSLYRAWARNEQFF
DNA: TGTGCCAGCAGCTTATACCGCGCGTGGGCTCGGAATGAGCAGTTCTTC
D: NA
size: many
V: TRBV7-2
J: TRBJ2-1

CDR3: CTHRGPLNTEAFF
DNA: TGCACCCATCGGGGGCCATTGAACACTGAAGCTTTCTTT
D: NA
size: few
V: TRBV29-1
J: TRBJ1-1

CDR3: CASSQDISGPTTNYGYTF
DNA: TGTGCCAGCAGCCAAGATATTTCAGGACCGACTACTAACTATGGCTACACCTTC
D: NA
size: NA
V: TRBV4-2
J: TRBJ1-2

CDR3: CASRATGLVGANVLTF
DNA: TGTGCCAGCAGAGCGACAGGTTTGGTTGGGGCCAACGTCCTGACTTTC
D: NA
size: few
V: TRBV6-4
J: TRBJ2-6

CDR3: CASSLGGAGGYNEQFF
DNA: TGTGCCAGCAGTTTAGGGGGGGCTGGGGGATACAATGAGCAGTTCTTC
D: NA
size: few
V: TRBV28
J: TRBJ2-1

CDR3: CASSMFGGRNTEAFF
DNA: TGTGCCAGTAGTATGTTCGGGGGGCGGAACACTGAAGCTTTCTTT
D: NA
size: few
V: TRBV19
J: TRBJ1-1

CDR3: CASSSIGTSGADTQYF
DNA: TGCGCCAGCAGCTCGATAGGGACTAGCGGAGCAGATACGCAGTATTTT
D: TRBD2
size: NA
V: TRBV5-1
J: TRBJ2-3

CDR3: CASKTEAFF
DNA: TGTGCCAGCAAAACTGAAGCTTTCTTT
D: NA
size: NA
V: TRBV2
J: TRBJ1-1

CDR3: CASSYGGGLGSEAFF
DNA: TGTGCCAGCAGTTACGGTGGGGGACTTGGGTCTGAAGCTTTCTTT
D: NA
size: NA
V: TRBV6-5
J: TRBJ1-1

CDR3: CASSLGVQTDTQYF
DNA: TGTGCCAGCAGTCTGGGGGTTCAAACAGATACGCAGTATTTT
D: NA
size: NA
V: TRBV27
J: TRBJ2-3

CDR3: CASSPPASRYNEQFF
DNA: TGTGCCAGCAGCCCCCCGGCTAGCCGGTACAATGAGCAGTTCTTC
D: NA
size: NA
V: TRBV7-9
J: TRBJ2-1

CDR3: CASSYRPRSAKNIQYF
DNA: TGTGCCAGCAGTTACCGCCCTAGGTCCGCCAAAAACATTCAGTACTTC
D: NA
size: many
V: TRBV6-5
J: TRBJ2-4

CDR3: CSARDSWGPYNEQFF
DNA: TGCAGTGCTAGAGATTCGTGGGGACCCTACAATGAGCAGTTCTTC
D: NA
size: NA
V: TRBV20-1
J: TRBJ2-1

CDR3: CASSRRGDTDTQYF
DNA: TGTGCCAGCTCACGTCGAGGGGACACAGATACGCAGTATTTT
D: NA
size: NA
V: TRBV18
J: TRBJ2-3

CDR3: CSARGQGVNQPQHF
DNA: TGCAGTGCTAGGGGACAGGGTGTTAATCAGCCCCAGCATTTT
D: TRBD1
size: few
V: TRBV20-1
J: TRBJ1-5

CDR3: CASSQGSRGGPAGELFF
DNA: TGTGCCAGCAGCCAAGGGTCGCGGGGGGGCCCCGCCGGGGAGCTGTTTTTT
D: TRBD2
size: few
V: TRBV4-2
J: TRBJ2-2

CDR3: CASSPLTGELFF
DNA: TGTGCCAGCAGTCCACTCACCGGGGAGCTGTTTTTT
D: NA
size: many
V: TRBV12-3/TRBV12-4
J: TRBJ2-2

CDR3: CSVEEGGGQPQHF
DNA: TGCAGCGTTGAAGAAGGGGGTGGGCAGCCCCAGCATTTT
D: NA
size: NA
V: TRBV29-1
J: TRBJ1-5

CDR3: CASSPIGSDGTQYF
DNA: TGTGCCAGCAGCCCCATAGGGTCGGACGGAACCCAGTACTTC
D: NA
size: NA
V: TRBV3-1
J: TRBJ2-5

CDR3: CASSESGGAYNEQFF
DNA: TGTGCCAGCAGTGAGAGCGGGGGGGCGTACAATGAGCAGTTCTTC
D: TRBD2
size: NA
V: TRBV6-1
J: TRBJ2-1

CDR3: CASSQDPGQNNSPLHF
DNA: TGTGCCAGCAGCCAAGACCCGGGGCAGAATAATTCACCCCTCCACTTT
D: NA
size: NA
V: TRBV14
J: TRBJ1-6

CDR3: CASSPDGRNQPQHF
DNA: TGTGCCAGCTCACCGGACGGTCGCAATCAGCCCCAGCATTTT
D: NA
size: NA
V: TRBV18
J: TRBJ1-5

CDR3: CASSFNSGANTGELFF
DNA: TGTGCCAGCAGCTTCAATAGCGGCGCGAACACCGGGGAGCTGTTTTTT
D: NA
size: NA
V: TRBV12-3/TRBV12-4
J: TRBJ2-2

CDR3: CAISGGSSYNEQFF
DNA: TGTGCCATCAGTGGGGGGAGCTCCTACAATGAGCAGTTCTTC
D: NA
size: few
V: TRBV12-3/TRBV12-4
J: TRBJ2-1

CDR3: CATSAGGTNTGELFF
DNA: TGTGCCACCAGCGCCGGGGGGACGAACACCGGGGAGCTGTTTTTT
D: TRBD2
size: NA
V: TRBV24-1
J: TRBJ2-2

CDR3: CASSLETVNTEAFF
DNA: TGTGCCAGCAGCTTGGAGACGGTAAACACTGAAGCTTTCTTT
D: NA
size: few
V: TRBV5-4
J: TRBJ1-1

CDR3: CASHRAQSTDTQYF
DNA: TGTGCCAGTCATCGGGCACAGAGCACAGATACGCAGTATTTT
D: NA
size: few
V: TRBV6-2/TRBV6-3
J: TRBJ2-3

CDR3: CSARSGTPKGGNQPQHF
DNA: TGCAGTGCTAGGTCCGGGACCCCCAAAGGAGGCAATCAGCCCCAGCATTTT
D: NA
size: many
V: TRBV20-1
J: TRBJ1-5

CDR3: CASSLDRSNYGYTF
DNA: TGCGCCAGCAGCTTGGACAGGTCTAACTATGGCTACACCTTC
D: NA
size: NA
V: TRBV5-1
J: TRBJ1-2

CDR3: CASSRAATSGNTIYF
DNA: TGTGCCAGCAGTCGGGCGGCCACCTCTGGAAACACCATATATTTT
D: NA
size: few
V: TRBV28
J: TRBJ1-3

CDR3: CASSRRRTGNSATYEKLFF
DNA: TGTGCCAGCAGCCGCCGGCGGACAGGGAATTCCGCCACCTACGAAAAACTGTTTTTT
D: TRBD1
size: NA
V: TRBV3-1
J: TRBJ1-4

CDR3: CASSMDRGAEAFF
DNA: TGTGCCAGCAGCATGGACAGGGGCGCTGAAGCTTTCTTT
D: TRBD1
size: many
V: TRBV7-2
J: TRBJ1-1

CDR3: CASSLDGGGKYTQYF
DNA: TGTGCCAGCAGCTTAGATGGGGGGGGAAAATATACGCAGTATTTT
D: TRBD2
size: few
V: TRBV7-2
J: TRBJ2-3

CDR3: CASSIQTGMLSEQYF
DNA: TGTGCCAGCAGCATTCAGACAGGGATGTTGAGTGAGCAGTACTTC
D: TRBD1
size: few
V: TRBV5-5
J: TRBJ2-7

CDR3: CSVPGPTYNEQFF
DNA: TGCAGCGTTCCGGGACCGACATACAATGAGCAGTTCTTC
D: NA
size: many
V: TRBV29-1
J: TRBJ2-1

CDR3: CASSLTRDQPQHF
DNA: TGTGCCAGCTCGCTCACCAGGGATCAGCCCCAGCATTTT
D: NA
size: NA
V: TRBV12-3/TRBV12-4
J: TRBJ1-5

CDR3: CSVGWRGDEQYF
DNA: TGCAGCGTTGGCTGGCGAGGGGACGAGCAGTACTTC
D: NA
size: few
V: TRBV29-1
J: TRBJ2-7

CDR3: CASSLAGGPGTGELFF
DNA: TGTGCCAGCAGTCTAGCGGGGGGGCCGGGCACCGGGGAGCTGTTTTTT
D: TRBD2
size: few
V: TRBV7-3
J: TRBJ2-2

CDR3: CASSLNSGSYNEQFF
DNA: TGCGCCAGCAGCTTGAACAGCGGCTCCTACAATGAGCAGTTCTTC
D: NA
size: few
V: TRBV5-1
J: TRBJ2-1

CDR3: CASSETTDTQYF
DNA: TGCGCCAGCAGCGAAACCACAGATACGCAGTATTTT
D: NA
size: few
V: TRBV5-1
J: TRBJ2-3

CDR3: CASRVTGMNTEAFF
DNA: TGCGCCAGCCGAGTCACAGGGATGAACACTGAAGCTTTCTTT
D: NA
size: few
V: TRBV4-1
J: TRBJ1-1

CDR3: CASSQGPGQGNQPQHF
DNA: TGTGCCAGCAGCCAAGGACCGGGACAGGGCAATCAGCCCCAGCATTTT
D: TRBD1
size: NA
V: TRBV7-6
J: TRBJ1-5

CDR3: CASSLGQVSTDTQYF
DNA: TGCGCCAGCAGCTTGGGCCAGGTTAGCACAGATACGCAGTATTTT
D: NA
size: NA
V: TRBV5-1
J: TRBJ2-3

CDR3: CASSLVSGGAGANVLTF
DNA: TGTGCCAGCAGCTTGGTCAGCGGGGGGGCTGGGGCCAACGTCCTGACTTTC
D: TRBD2
size: few
V: TRBV7-9
J: TRBJ2-6

CDR3: CASSFGQGDANQPQHF
DNA: TGTGCCAGCAGCTTCGGCCAGGGGGACGCGAATCAGCCCCAGCATTTT
D: TRBD1
size: NA
V: TRBV7-9
J: TRBJ1-5